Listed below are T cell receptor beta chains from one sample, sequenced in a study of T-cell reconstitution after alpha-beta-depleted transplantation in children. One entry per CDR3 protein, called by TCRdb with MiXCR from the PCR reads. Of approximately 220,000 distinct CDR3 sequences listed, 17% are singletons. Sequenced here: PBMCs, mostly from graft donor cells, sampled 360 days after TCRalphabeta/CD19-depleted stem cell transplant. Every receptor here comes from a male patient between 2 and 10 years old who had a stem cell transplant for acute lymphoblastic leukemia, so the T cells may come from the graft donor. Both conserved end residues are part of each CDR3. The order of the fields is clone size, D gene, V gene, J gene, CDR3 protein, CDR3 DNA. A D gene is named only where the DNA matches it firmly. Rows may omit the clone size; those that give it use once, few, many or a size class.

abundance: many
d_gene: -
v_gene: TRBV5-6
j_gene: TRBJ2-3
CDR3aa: CASSLTGFPDTQYF
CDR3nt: TGTGCCAGCAGCTTGACTGGGTTCCCAGATACGCAGTATTTT

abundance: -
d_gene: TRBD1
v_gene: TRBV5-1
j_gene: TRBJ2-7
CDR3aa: CASRTGTGSEQYF
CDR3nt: TGCGCCAGCAGGACCGGGACAGGGAGCGAGCAGTACTTC

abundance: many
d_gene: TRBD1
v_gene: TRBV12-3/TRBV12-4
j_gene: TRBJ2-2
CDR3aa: CASSPDRGGTGELFF
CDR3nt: TGTGCCAGCAGTCCGGACAGGGGAGGCACCGGGGAGCTGTTTTTT

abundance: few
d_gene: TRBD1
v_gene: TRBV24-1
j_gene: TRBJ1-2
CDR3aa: CATSDSTGSNYGYTF
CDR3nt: TGTGCCACCAGTGATTCGACAGGGTCCAACTATGGCTACACCTTC

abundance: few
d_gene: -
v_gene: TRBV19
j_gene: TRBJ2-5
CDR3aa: CASRPQTGRDQETQYF
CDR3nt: TGTGCCAGTAGGCCCCAGACAGGTCGGGACCAAGAGACCCAGTACTTC

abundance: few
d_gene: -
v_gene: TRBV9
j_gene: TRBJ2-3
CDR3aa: CASSVGRGAVTDTQYF
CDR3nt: TGTGCCAGCAGCGTAGGCCGCGGGGCCGTAACAGATACGCAGTATTTT

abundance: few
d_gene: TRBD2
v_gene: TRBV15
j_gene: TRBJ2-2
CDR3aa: CATTSGGLTGELFF
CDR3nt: TGTGCCACCACAAGCGGGGGACTCACCGGGGAGCTGTTTTTT

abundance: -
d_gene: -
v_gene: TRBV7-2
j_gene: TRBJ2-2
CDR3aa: CASSPGQRVRGELFF
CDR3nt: TGTGCCAGCAGCCCGGGACAACGAGTCCGCGGGGAGCTGTTTTTT

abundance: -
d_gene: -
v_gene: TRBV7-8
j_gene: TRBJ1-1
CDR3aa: CASSLAARVVERKGTEAFF
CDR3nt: TGTGCCAGCAGCTTAGCTGCAAGGGTGGTCGAACGGAAAGGTACTGAAGCTTTCTTT

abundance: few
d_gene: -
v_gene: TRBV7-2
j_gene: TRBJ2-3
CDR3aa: CASSLRSGETDTQYF
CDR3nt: TGTGCCAGCAGCTTAAGATCGGGGGAAACAGATACGCAGTATTTT

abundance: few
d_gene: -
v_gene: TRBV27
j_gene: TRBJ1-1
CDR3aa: CASSLVGWDTEAFF
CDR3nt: TGTGCCAGCAGTTTAGTGGGCTGGGACACTGAAGCTTTCTTT

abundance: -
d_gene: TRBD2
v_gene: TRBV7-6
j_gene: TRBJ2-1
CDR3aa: CASSLVTSGSYNEQFF
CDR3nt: TGTGCCAGCAGCTTAGTGACTAGCGGCTCCTACAATGAGCAGTTCTTC

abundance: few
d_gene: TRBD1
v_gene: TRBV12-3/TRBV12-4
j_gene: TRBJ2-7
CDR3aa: CASIGTGGYEQYF
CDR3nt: TGTGCCAGCATCGGGACAGGGGGCTACGAGCAGTACTTC

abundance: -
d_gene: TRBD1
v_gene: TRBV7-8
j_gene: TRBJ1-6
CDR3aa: CASSLARDTGEAAPLHF
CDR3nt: TGTGCCAGCAGCTTAGCCCGCGATACAGGGGAGGCTGCACCCCTCCACTTT

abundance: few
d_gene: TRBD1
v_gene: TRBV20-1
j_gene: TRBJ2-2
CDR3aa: CSARMTGDTGELFF
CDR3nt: TGCAGTGCTAGAATGACAGGGGATACCGGGGAGCTGTTTTTT

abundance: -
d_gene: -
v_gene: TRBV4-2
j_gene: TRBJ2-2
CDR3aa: CASSQDDRANTGELFF
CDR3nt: TGTGCCAGCAGCCAAGATGATAGGGCGAACACCGGGGAGCTGTTTTTT

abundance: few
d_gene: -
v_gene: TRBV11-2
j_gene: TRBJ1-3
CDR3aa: CASSLVMISGNTIYF
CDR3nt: TGTGCCAGCAGCTTAGTTATGATCTCTGGAAACACCATATATTTT

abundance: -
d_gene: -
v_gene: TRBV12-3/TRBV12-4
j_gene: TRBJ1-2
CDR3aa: CASSSVWSYTF
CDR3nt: TGTGCCAGCAGTTCGGTTTGGAGCTACACCTTC

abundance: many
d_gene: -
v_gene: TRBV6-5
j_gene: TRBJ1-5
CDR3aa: CASSPPGQPQHF
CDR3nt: TGTGCCAGCAGCCCACCCGGCCAGCCCCAGCATTTT

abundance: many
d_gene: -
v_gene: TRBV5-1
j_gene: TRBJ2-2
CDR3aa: CASSPGHFTNTGELFF
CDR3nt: TGCGCCAGCAGCCCGGGACACTTTACGAACACCGGGGAGCTGTTTTTT

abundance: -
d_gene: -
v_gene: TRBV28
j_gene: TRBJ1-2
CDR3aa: CASSLRSNYGYTF
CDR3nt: TGTGCCAGCAGTTTACGAAGCAACTATGGCTACACCTTC

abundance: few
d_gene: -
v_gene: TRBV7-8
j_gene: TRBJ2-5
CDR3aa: CASSLATEETQYF
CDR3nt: TGTGCCAGCAGCTTAGCGACTGAAGAGACCCAGTACTTC

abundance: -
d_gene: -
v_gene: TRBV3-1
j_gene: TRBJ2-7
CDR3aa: CASSQDEGRNEQYF
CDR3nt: TGTGCCAGCAGCCAAGATGAGGGGCGGAACGAGCAGTACTTC

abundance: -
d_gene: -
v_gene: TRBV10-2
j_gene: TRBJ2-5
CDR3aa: CASSDRTGALGTQYF
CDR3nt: TGCGCCAGCAGTGACCGTACGGGGGCCTTAGGGACCCAGTACTTC

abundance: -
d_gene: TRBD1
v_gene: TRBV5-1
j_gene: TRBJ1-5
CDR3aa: CASSSGTDPNQPQHF
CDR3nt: TGCGCCAGCAGCTCAGGGACAGACCCTAATCAGCCCCAGCATTTT

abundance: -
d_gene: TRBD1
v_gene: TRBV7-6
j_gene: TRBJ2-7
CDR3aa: CASSLETGQSYEQYF
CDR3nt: TGTGCCAGCAGCTTAGAGACAGGGCAATCCTACGAGCAGTACTTC

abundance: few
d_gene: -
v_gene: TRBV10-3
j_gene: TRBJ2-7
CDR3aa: CAISSPPLEQYF
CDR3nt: TGTGCCATCAGTTCTCCGCCGCTCGAGCAGTACTTC

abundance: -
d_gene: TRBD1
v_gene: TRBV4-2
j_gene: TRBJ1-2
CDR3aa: CASSQGTGGDYGYTF
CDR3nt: TGTGCCAGCAGCCAAGGGACAGGGGGCGACTATGGCTACACCTTC

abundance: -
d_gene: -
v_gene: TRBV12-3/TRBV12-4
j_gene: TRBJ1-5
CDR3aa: CASSLLSGVGQPQHF
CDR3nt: TGTGCCAGCAGTTTATTATCAGGGGTGGGGCAGCCCCAGCATTTT

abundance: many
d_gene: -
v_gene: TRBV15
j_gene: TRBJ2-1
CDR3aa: CATSTPHNEQFF
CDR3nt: TGTGCCACCAGCACTCCCCACAATGAGCAGTTCTTC

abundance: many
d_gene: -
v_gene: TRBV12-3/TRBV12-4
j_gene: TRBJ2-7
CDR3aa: CASSFPRWRENYEQYF
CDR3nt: TGTGCCAGCAGTTTCCCCCGATGGAGGGAAAACTACGAGCAGTACTTC

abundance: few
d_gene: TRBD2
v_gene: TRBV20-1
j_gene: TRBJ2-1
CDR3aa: CSARGYLAGGGSYNEQFF
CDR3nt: TGCAGTGCGCGGGGGTATCTAGCGGGGGGAGGAAGCTACAATGAGCAGTTCTTC

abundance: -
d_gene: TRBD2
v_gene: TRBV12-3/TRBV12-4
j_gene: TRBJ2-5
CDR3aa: CASSLSGGPSAGTQYF
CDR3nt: TGTGCCAGCAGTCTCAGCGGGGGACCGAGTGCCGGGACCCAGTACTTC

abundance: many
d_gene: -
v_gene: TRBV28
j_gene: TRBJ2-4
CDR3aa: CASSPTYAGAKNIQYF
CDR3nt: TGTGCCAGCAGTCCAACGTATGCGGGGGCCAAAAACATTCAGTACTTC

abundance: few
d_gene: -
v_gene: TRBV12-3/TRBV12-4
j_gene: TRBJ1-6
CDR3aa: CASSLAPHWPLHF
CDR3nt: TGTGCCAGCAGTTTAGCGCCCCATTGGCCCCTCCACTTT

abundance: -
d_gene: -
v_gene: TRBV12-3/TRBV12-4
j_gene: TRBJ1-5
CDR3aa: CASSPRVWRGQPQHF
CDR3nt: TGTGCCAGCAGTCCCCGGGTATGGCGCGGACAGCCCCAGCATTTT

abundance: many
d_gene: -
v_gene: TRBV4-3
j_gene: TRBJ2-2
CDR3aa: CASSQATLNTGELFF
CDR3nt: TGCGCCAGCAGCCAAGCAACACTGAACACCGGGGAGCTGTTTTTT

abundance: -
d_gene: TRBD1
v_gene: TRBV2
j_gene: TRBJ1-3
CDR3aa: CASSEQGGSGNTIYF
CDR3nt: TGTGCCAGCAGTGAACAGGGGGGCTCTGGAAACACCATATATTTT

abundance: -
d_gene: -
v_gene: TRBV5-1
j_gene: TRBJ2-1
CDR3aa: CASSLNSGRQNYNEQFF
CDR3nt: TGCGCCAGCAGCTTGAATTCCGGACGCCAAAACTACAATGAGCAGTTCTTC

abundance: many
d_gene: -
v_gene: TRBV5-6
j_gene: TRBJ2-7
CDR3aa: CASSLVGHGDYEQYF
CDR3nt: TGTGCCAGCAGCTTGGTTGGTCACGGCGACTACGAGCAGTACTTC